These 13 T cell receptor beta chains originate from one sample sequenced in a study of shared clonotypes between healthy human individuals. Profiled with immunoSEQ multiplex PCR; TCRdb holds only in-frame clones, not every one. The sample records over 400,000 clones, around four fifths being singletons. The sample taken for sequencing was PBMCs. The receptors here all came from a woman between 35 and 50 years old in good health. Some clones in this sample may be carry-over from other donors' samples.

About this clone itself: A much larger clone differs from this one at a single base, so this may be a read error. The chain links TRBV30 to TRBJ1-2; 9 bases are a match to TRBD1. This CDR3 spans 14 amino acids. Germline V gene data show CDR1 as GTSNPN and CDR2 as SVGIG (reference sequence). The CDR3 spells CAWSGITGGYGYNF. The CDR3 DNA follows: TGTGCCTGGAGTGGGATTACAGGGGGCTATGGCTACAACTTC.

The J gene is TRBJ2-1, the V gene TRBV10-3; 8 bases are a match to TRBD1. The CDR3 length is 16 residues. Germline V gene lookup returns CDR1 ENHRY and CDR2 SYGVKD. With V trimmed by 0 bases and J by 5 bases, 6 bases remained unmatched. The CDR3 sequence: CAISESGTGSHNEQFF. CDR3 coding DNA: TGTGCCATCAGTGAGTCAGGGACAGGTAGTCACAATGAGCAGTTCTTC.

This sequence joins TRBV29-1 and TRBJ2-1; possible D gene TRBD1, 5 bases. Germline loops: CDR1 SQVTM, CDR2 ANQGSEA. The CDR3 is made up of 12 amino acids. V was shortened by 7 bases and J by 3 bases, with 10 bases between the two germline ends. As DNA, the CDR3 is TGCAGCGCCCCGCAGGGCTACAATGAGCAGTTCTTC. This sequence encodes CSAPQGYNEQFF.

This sequence joins TRBV5-5 and TRBJ2-1; possible D gene TRBD2, 5 bases. V lost 0 bases and J 4 bases, leaving 8 bases between the germline ends. Germline CDR1 reads SGHKS; CDR2 reads YYEKEE (reference sequence). The CDR3 has 14 residues. The DNA of the CDR3 is TGTGCCAGCAGCTTGGACCGGGAATACAATGAGCAGTTCTTC. This sequence encodes CASSLDREYNEQFF.

As concerns this clone: Different DNA sequences within this sample yield the same CDR3. This chain joins TRBV10-3 and TRBJ2-7, with 11 nucleotides matching TRBD2. This CDR3 contains 15 residues. Germline assignment: CDR1 ENHRY and CDR2 SYGVKD. After removal of 4 bases from V and 1 base from J, the junction contained 3 bases not matched to a gene. CDR3 sequence: CAISAGLAASYEQYF. The CDR3 DNA reads as TGTGCCATCAGTGCGGGACTAGCGGCTTCCTACGAGCAGTACTTC.

The chain uses TRBV11-3 and TRBJ2-1; TRBD2 matches at 7 bases. J lost 10 bases, V lost 2 bases, and 5 bases had no gene match. Per germline, CDR1 SGHNT and CDR2 YENEEA. The CDR3 totals 13 residues. The CDR3 nucleotides read TGTGCCAGCAGCTTATCTCAGCGGGAAGAGCAGTTCTTC. This codes for CASSLSQREEQFF.

The chain has TRBV5-4 and TRBJ1-1; D unresolved. V lost 2 bases and J lost 1, with 9 bases in between. Germline V gene data show CDR1 as SGHNT and CDR2 as YYREEE (reference sequence). The CDR3 extends over 14 amino acids. This CDR3 reads CASSFPQANTEAFF. The CDR3 bases are TGTGCCAGCAGCTTTCCGCAGGCGAACACTGAAGCTTTCTTT. The full variable domain, rest sourced from reference TRBV5-4 and TRBJ1-1, is ETGVTQSPTHLIKTRGQQVTLRCSSQSGHNTVSWYQQALGQGPQFIFQYYREEENGRGNFPPRFSGLQFPNYSSELNVNALELDDSALYLCASSFPQANTEAFFGQGTRLTVV.

The chain carries TRBV10-1 and TRBJ2-1; perhaps TRBD2 as D (5 bases). CDR1 and CDR2 from the germline V gene are WNHNN and SYGVQD (reference sequence). The CDR3 has 14 amino acids. V shed 3 bases and J shed 3 bases, with 9 bases lying between them. The CDR3, as DNA: TGCGCCAGCAGTGAAGAACGGGACTACAATGAGCAGTTCTTC. As protein: CASSEERDYNEQFF.

The chain joins TRBV28 to TRBJ2-2; D not resolved. This CDR3 region has 13 residues. The ends were cut back, 3 bases at V and 8 bases at J, with 10 bases in the middle. CDR1 is MDHEN and CDR2 is SYDVKM in the germline V gene. The CDR3 protein is CASSFELSGELFF. The CDR3 DNA reads as TGTGCCAGCAGTTTCGAGTTATCTGGGGAGCTGTTTTTT.

The chain carries TRBV28 and TRBJ2-4, with 12 bases aligning to TRBD1. Per the germline V gene, CDR1 is MDHEN and CDR2 is SYDVKM. The CDR3 length is 17 residues. V shed 2 bases and J 2 bases; nucleotides not matched to a gene: 4. CDR3 in amino acids: CASSLGTGGASKNIQYF. For the CDR3, the DNA is TGTGCCAGCAGTTTAGGGACAGGGGGCGCCTCCAAAAACATTCAGTACTTC.

This chain connects TRBV5-8 to TRBJ1-5; tentatively, D is TRBD1 (5 bases). CDR3 length: 14 residues. V lost 5 bases and J 4 bases, leaving 13 bases between the germline ends. Germline CDR1 is SGHTS and CDR2 is YDEGEE. The CDR3 is CASSYGTENQPQHF. The CDR3 bases are TGTGCCAGCAGTTACGGGACGGAGAATCAGCCCCAGCATTTT.

The chain joins TRBV4-2 to TRBJ2-1; D may be TRBD2 (5 bases). V lost 0 bases, J lost 5 bases, and 11 bases lay in between. Germline lookup yields CDR1 LGHNA and CDR2 YNFKEQ. The CDR3 totals 15 residues. The CDR3 sequence is CASSQDWRVNNEQFF. CDR3 nucleotide sequence: TGTGCCAGCAGCCAAGATTGGCGGGTCAACAATGAGCAGTTCTTC.

The table lists this clone with many counts. The chain carries TRBV7-9 and TRBJ2-1; D ambiguous. V lost 4 bases and J 0 bases, leaving 10 bases between the germline ends. Germline V gene lookup returns CDR1 SEHNR and CDR2 FQNEAQ (reference sequence). The length of the CDR3 is 15 residues. CDR3 sequence reads: CASSSAWGSYNEQFF. CDR3 coding DNA: TGTGCCAGCAGCTCCGCTTGGGGCTCCTACAATGAGCAGTTCTTC.